The 17 T cell receptor beta chains given below trace back to one sample, sequenced in a study of cytomegalovirus exposure and HLA in healthy donors. The PCR made use of 60 Vbeta and 13 Jbeta primers. Clones were read by immunoSEQ multiplex PCR, and TCRdb kept only the in-frame ones, dropping some. The sample contains 120,000 or so clones, about 10% of which appear only once. Sequenced input: PBMCs. The receptors were gathered from a woman aged 18 to 35 in good health and CMV-seropositive.

This clone came up a few times. The chain combines TRBV6-5 with TRBJ2-1; TRBD2 matches at 7 bases. Germline loops: CDR1 MNHEY, CDR2 SVGAGI. J was trimmed by 7 bases and V by 6 bases; bases with no gene match: 12. The length of the CDR3 is 15 residues. The CDR3, as DNA: TGTGCCAGCAGACTTGGGACTACCCAATCGAATGAGCAGTTCTTC. It encodes CASRLGTTQSNEQFF.

The rearrangement uses TRBV5-6 and TRBJ2-2; 7 positions agree with TRBD1. Unmatched junction bases numbered 18, after V lost 4 bases and J lost 6 bases. Germline CDR1 reads SGHDT; CDR2 reads YYEEEE. CDR3 length equals 18 residues. The CDR3 protein is CASSTLHGGQLWAGELFF. The DNA for the CDR3 is TGTGCCAGCAGCACCCTCCATGGGGGACAGCTATGGGCCGGGGAGCTGTTTTTT.

This clone was observed a handful of times. In DNA form, the CDR3 reads TGCGCCAGCAGCCAAGATCCTGGGCTAGCGGGAGGTTCACTCGGGGAGCTGTTTTTT. Translation: CASSQDPGLAGGSLGELFF. The V gene is TRBV4-1, the J gene TRBJ2-2; 11 bases are shared with TRBD2. This CDR3 spans 19 amino acids. With 0 bases clipped from V and 7 bases from J, the junction kept 13 bases outside the gene matches. CDR1 and CDR2 (germline): MGHRA, YSYEKL.

This clone has a handful of counts. CDR3 in amino acids: CSARRQGGTGELFF. The CDR3 DNA sequence: TGCAGCGCCCGCCGACAGGGCGGGACCGGGGAGCTGTTTTTT. V usage is TRBV29-1 and J usage is TRBJ2-2; 7 nucleotides agree with TRBD1. CDR1 is SQVTM and CDR2 is ANQGSEA in the germline V gene. V dropped 7 bases and J dropped 5; count of bases not matched to a gene: 10. CDR3 length equals 14 residues.

This sequence joins TRBV30 and TRBJ2-7; tentative D call: TRBD2 (5 bases). Between the trimmed V and J ends, which lost 6 bases and 2 bases, there was a span of 23 bases. This CDR3 spans 16 amino acids. The germline V gene encodes CDR1 GTSNPN and CDR2 SVGIG (reference sequence). The CDR3 protein is CACPPAPLQTTYEQYF. The CDR3 coding sequence is TGTGCCTGCCCTCCGGCGCCGTTGCAGACTACCTACGAGCAGTACTTC. Combining the CDR3 with reference TRBV30 and TRBJ2-7 gives the whole variable domain SQTIHQWPATLVQPVGSPLSLECTVEGTSNPNLYWYRQAAGRGLQLLFYSVGIGQISSEVPQNLSASRPQDRQFILSSKKLLLSDSGFYLCACPPAPLQTTYEQYFGPGTRLTVT.

This clone turned up a few times. This chain links TRBV5-1 with TRBJ2-1; 13 nucleotides match TRBD2. The J segment lost 5 bases and the V segment lost 4 bases, leaving 6 bases of the junction unmatched. Germline values: CDR1 SGHRS, CDR2 YFSETQ. The CDR3 covers 16 residues. The CDR3 reads CASSPRLAGGHNEQFF. CDR3 DNA: TGCGCCAGCAGCCCCCGACTAGCGGGAGGCCACAATGAGCAGTTCTTC.

This clone has more than one count but fewer than ten. V and J are TRBV7-9 and TRBJ2-1, with 7 bases aligning to TRBD2. The length of the CDR3 is 18 residues. V dropped 5 bases and J dropped 1; count of bases not matched to a gene: 14. Looked up from germline, CDR1 is SEHNR and CDR2 is FQNEAQ (reference sequence). CDR3: CASSPDGPGLWSYNEQFF. In DNA, the CDR3 is TGTGCCAGCAGCCCTGATGGGCCGGGACTATGGTCCTACAATGAGCAGTTCTTC.

This clone was counted between two and nine times. The chain employs TRBV5-1 and TRBJ2-3; 8 positions agree with TRBD2. Trimming took 5 bases from V and 2 from J; bases not matched to a gene: 4. CDR3 length equals 14 residues. Germline V gene sequence: CDR1 SGHRS, CDR2 YFSETQ. The CDR3 DNA reads TGCGCCAGCAGACCGGGACTAGACACAGATACGCAGTATTTT. Its protein product is CASRPGLDTDTQYF.

This chain connects TRBV27 to TRBJ1-5; D possibly corresponds to TRBD1 (5 bases). V was cut by 7 bases and J by 7 bases, with 23 bases left in between. The CDR3 consists of 16 residues. CDR1 and CDR2 from the germline V gene are MNHEY and SMNVEV (reference sequence). CDR3 in amino acids: CASIESGGYAFQPQHF. In DNA, the CDR3 is TGTGCCAGCATCGAATCGGGGGGGTATGCTTTCCAGCCCCAGCATTTT.

Notes on this clone: This may arise from a read error, as a much more abundant clone is one base away. The rearrangement uses TRBV4-2 and TRBJ2-7, with 7 positions matching TRBD2. The CDR3 runs to 16 residues. V trimming: 5 bases; J trimming: 0 bases; junction bases outside the gene matches: 10. Per the germline V gene, CDR1 is LGHNA and CDR2 is YNFKEQ. The CDR3 reads CASSKAGGEYSYEQYF. The CDR3 nucleotides are TGTGCCAGCAGCAAAGCTGGGGGGGAGTACTCCTACGAGCAGTACTTC.

This clone has more than one count but fewer than ten. The chain couples TRBV4-2 to TRBJ2-1; 8 bases are shared with TRBD2. Germline assignment: CDR1 LGHNA and CDR2 YNFKEQ. The junction had 8 bases not matched to a gene; V was cut back by 1 base and J by 9 bases. The CDR3 covers 15 residues. The chain's CDR3 is CASSQGPAGEGEQFF. The CDR3, as DNA: TGTGCCAGCAGCCAAGGTCCAGCGGGAGAAGGTGAGCAGTTCTTC.

The chain has TRBV2 and TRBJ2-3; D is ambiguous. Looked up from germline, CDR1 is SNHLY and CDR2 is FYNNEI. V was pared by 6 bases and J by 0 bases, with 13 bases between. This CDR3 has 15 residues. CDR3 bases: TGTGCCAGCAGCTTGGTGGGCAGTAGCACAGATACGCAGTATTTT. This encodes CASSLVGSSTDTQYF.

Only a few counts were recorded for this clone. This chain joins TRBV30 and TRBJ1-1; unclear D gene. Germline loops: CDR1 GTSNPN, CDR2 SVGIG (reference sequence). The CDR3 covers 14 residues. The V and J ends lost 0 bases and 7 bases respectively, with 15 bases between them. The CDR3, as DNA: TGTGCCTGGAGTGTAAACACTCCGGGAGATGAAGCTTTCTTT. It specifies CAWSVNTPGDEAFF.

The rearrangement joins TRBV27 to TRBJ2-7, with 8 positions matching TRBD1. The CDR3 is 14 amino acids. Germline V gives CDR1 MNHEY, CDR2 SMNVEV (reference sequence). The V gene end was trimmed by 6 bases and the J gene end by 1 base; junction bases not matched to a gene: 5. The CDR3 sequence is CASSRGTGSYEQYF. As DNA, the CDR3 is TGTGCCAGCAGCCGGGGGACAGGATCCTACGAGCAGTACTTC.

Only a few counts were recorded for this clone. The chain recombines TRBV28 with TRBJ2-1, with TRBD1 identical over 9 bases. V shed 8 bases, J shed 7 bases, and the junction held 9 bases outside the gene matches. Germline CDR1 and CDR2: MDHEN and SYDVKM. The CDR3 contains 14 residues. The CDR3 coding sequence is TGTGCCAGCGGATTGGGACAGGGATCAAATGAGCAGTTCTTC. This encodes CASGLGQGSNEQFF.

V usage is TRBV6-6 and J usage is TRBJ2-1; 10 bases agree with TRBD2. V lost 6 bases and J lost 9; bases outside the gene matches: 8. The CDR3 loop spans 14 amino acids. Germline values: CDR1 MNHNY, CDR2 SVGAGI (reference sequence). The CDR3 nucleotides are TGTGCCAGCAGCCTAGCGGGAGCCGTCGGTGAGCAGTTCTTC. Encoded protein: CASSLAGAVGEQFF.

The chain is built from TRBV11-3 and TRBJ2-3, with a possible D match to TRBD2 (6 bases). This CDR3 is 16 amino acids long. The V gene's germline CDR1 is SGHNT and CDR2 YENEEA. The V end lost 4 bases, the J end lost 2 bases, and 16 bases lay between the germline ends. CDR3 coding DNA: TGTGCCAGCAGCTCGATCTTTGGGGGGATCACAGATACGCAGTATTTT. Translated, it gives CASSSIFGGITDTQYF.